This TCR beta chain was observed in a study of T cell repertoires in cytomegalovirus infection. Whole-study context: CMV epitopes, recently identified HLA-C-restricted and well-studied HLA-B-restricted, were used. It was the public TCR beta signatures that indicated both CMV infection and matching HLA type. Findings and caveats of the study: Across the ex vivo response, the dominant clonotypes were HLA-C-restricted CMV-specific TCR beta clonotypes.

MiXCR, applied by TCRdb to the reads, yields one record per CDR3 protein. The data show about 280,000 distinct CDR3 sequences, roughly a fifth seen once. Concerning this clonotype itself: Its antigen is unknown.

V was clipped by 4 bases and J by 8 bases, with 11 bases between them. CDR3 size: 13 residues. The germline V gene encodes CDR1 SNHLY and CDR2 FYNNEI. Sequences were derived from cultured PBMCs, sampled from culture after CMV antigen stimulation. The gene calls are TRBV2 and TRBJ1-4, with no clear D. The sequence was obtained from a human donor in good health (CMV status not recorded). Some clones in this sample may be carry-over from other donors' samples. In nucleotides, the CDR3 is TGTGCCAGCAGTGGAGGGTTGGGCGAAAAACTGTTTTTT. It codes for CASSGGLGEKLFF.